These 25 T cell receptor beta chains share one sample of origin, sequenced in a study of blood T cell repertoires in COVID-19. Using immunoSEQ multiplex PCR, the repertoire was profiled, and TCRdb retains in-frame clones only, with some absent. The sample carries over 250,000 clones, about 88% recorded once. The specimen sequenced was PBMCs or T cells enriched from blood (not recorded which). The receptors stem from a woman aged 45-60 years who had recovered from COVID-19.

The chain combines TRBV6-5 with TRBJ2-7; 13 bases align to TRBD2. This CDR3 has 15 residues. V lost 6 bases, J lost 2 bases, and 4 bases stayed unmatched. Germline-derived CDR1 and CDR2 are MNHEY and SVGAGI. The CDR3 is CASRGTSGVTYEQYF. CDR3 DNA sequence: TGTGCCAGCAGGGGGACTAGCGGGGTTACCTACGAGCAGTACTTC.

The count of this clone is one. The chain couples TRBV5-6 to TRBJ2-1; 13 bases map to TRBD2. The CDR3 spans 16 residues. CDR1 is SGHDT, CDR2 YYEEEE, per germline. The junction had 7 bases not matched to a gene; V was cut back by 4 bases and J by 6 bases. CDR3 sequence (DNA): TGTGCCAGCAGCACAGGACGGACTAGCGGGAGCAATGAGCAGTTCTTC. It is translated as CASSTGRTSGSNEQFF.

This rearrangement joins TRBV19 to TRBJ1-5, with D perhaps matching TRBD1 (5 bases). CDR3 length equals 13 residues. Trimming cost V 4 bases and J 5 bases, with 9 bases left between them. In germline, CDR1 is LNHDA, CDR2 SQIVND (reference sequence). The CDR3 DNA reads as TGTGCCAGTAGTACCGACAGTTATCAGCCCCAGCATTTT. Its translation is CASSTDSYQPQHF.

The rearrangement links TRBV7-2 to TRBJ2-2, with TRBD2 identical over 9 bases. Per germline, CDR1 SGHTA and CDR2 FQGNSA. The CDR3 sequence is 16 residues long. V shed 5 bases, J shed 4 bases, and the junction held 8 bases outside the gene matches. CDR3 sequence reads: CASSILAGGSTGELFF. The CDR3 DNA follows: TGTGCCAGCAGCATCTTGGCGGGAGGGAGCACCGGGGAGCTGTTTTTT.

The CDR3 protein is CASRPGTGQQPQHF. Written as DNA, the CDR3 is TGTGCCAGCAGACCTGGGACCGGACAGCAGCCCCAGCATTTT. The V gene is TRBV7-9, the J gene TRBJ1-5; perhaps TRBD1 as D (6 bases). The CDR3 extends over 14 amino acids. V dropped 6 bases and J dropped 7 bases, with 16 bases sitting between them. The germline CDR1 and CDR2 sequences are SEHNR and FQNEAQ (reference sequence).

This chain connects TRBV6-4 to TRBJ2-3; 12 bases line up with TRBD2. J was trimmed by 2 bases and V by 8 bases; bases with no gene match: 5. This CDR3 region has 15 residues. Germline V lookup: CDR1 MRHNA, CDR2 SNTAGT. Here the CDR3 reads CASALAGGPTDTQYF. The DNA of the CDR3 is TGTGCCAGCGCCCTAGCGGGAGGGCCCACAGATACGCAGTATTTT.

The V and J genes are TRBV18 and TRBJ1-2; TRBD1 aligns across 9 bases. The trim removed 5 bases at V and 8 bases at J, leaving 6 bases unmatched. CDR3 length: 13 residues. Germline V CDR1 and CDR2: KGHSH, LQKENI. The CDR3 sequence: CASSWDRDGGYTF. The CDR3, as DNA: TGTGCCAGCTCATGGGACAGGGACGGAGGCTACACCTTC. Variable domain in full (rest from reference TRBV18 and TRBJ1-2): NAGVMQNPRHLVRRRGQEARLRCSPMKGHSHVYWYRQLPEEGLKFMVYLQKENIIDESGMPKERFSAEFPKEGPSILRIQQVVRGDSAAYFCASSWDRDGGYTFGSGTRLTVV.

The J gene is TRBJ2-6, the V gene TRBV18; no clear D. The ends were cut back, 3 bases at V and 0 bases at J, with 9 bases in the middle. The V gene's germline CDR1 is KGHSH and CDR2 LQKENI. This CDR3 is 16 amino acids long. CDR3 coding DNA: TGTGCCAGCTCACCGGAGAGAGCCTCTGGGGCCAACGTCCTGACTTTC. Protein product: CASSPERASGANVLTF.

This rearrangement joins TRBV4-2 to TRBJ2-7; TRBD2 matches 9 bases. This CDR3 has 15 amino acids. Germline CDR1 LGHNA, CDR2 YNFKEQ. With 2 bases clipped from V and 0 bases from J, the junction kept 2 bases outside the gene matches. CDR3 amino acids: CASSQTSGPSYEQYF. The CDR3 bases are TGTGCCAGCAGCCAAACTAGCGGGCCCTCCTACGAGCAGTACTTC.

The V and J genes are TRBV7-6 and TRBJ2-5; the match to TRBD2 covers 14 bases. Germline V CDR1 and CDR2: SGHVS, FNYEAQ. J was trimmed by 1 base and V by 2 bases; bases with no gene match: 3. This CDR3 spans 17 amino acids. As DNA, the CDR3 is TGTGCCAGCAGCTTATTAGGGACTAGCGGGAGCCAAGAGACCCAGTACTTC. Amino acids: CASSLLGTSGSQETQYF. Variable domain in full (rest from reference TRBV7-6 and TRBJ2-5): GAGVSQSPRYKVTKRGQDVALRCDPISGHVSLYWYRQALGQGPEFLTYFNYEAQQDKSGLPNDRFSAERPEGSISTLTIQRTEQRDSAMYRCASSLLGTSGSQETQYFGPGTRLLVL.

The chain combines TRBV10-3 with TRBJ2-1, with a possible D match to TRBD1 (6 bases). The CDR3 has 16 residues. The V end lost 10 bases, the J end lost 0 bases, and 19 bases lay between the germline ends. Germline-derived CDR1 and CDR2 are ENHRY and SYGVKD. CDR3 DNA sequence: TGTGCCACCTCGAATGGCCGGGACACCTCCTACAATGAGCAGTTCTTC. It is translated as CATSNGRDTSYNEQFF.

V gene TRBV4-3 combines with J gene TRBJ1-4; D is unclear. V was trimmed by 1 base and J by 0 bases, leaving 9 bases between them. CDR1 and CDR2 from the germline V gene are LGHNA and YSLEER. CDR3 length: 16 residues. In nucleotides, the CDR3 is TGCGCCAGCAGCCAAGGGCATCTCACAACTAATGAAAAACTGTTTTTT. Its protein is CASSQGHLTTNEKLFF.

This rearrangement joins TRBV28 to TRBJ1-2; 7 positions match TRBD1. J gave up 2 bases and V 5 bases, and 8 bases lay outside the gene matches. Germline CDR1 MDHEN, CDR2 SYDVKM. The CDR3 runs to 15 residues. DNA for the CDR3: TGTGCCAGCAGTCCGCTCTTACAGGGGAACTATGGCTACACCTTC. Its translation is CASSPLLQGNYGYTF.

The chain carries TRBV18 and TRBJ2-3; no clear D gene. V lost 0 bases, J lost 4 bases, and 11 bases lay in between. Germline CDR1 is KGHSH and CDR2 is LQKENI. The CDR3 runs to 15 residues. CDR3 sequence: CASSPPASLADTQYF. The CDR3, as DNA: TGTGCCAGCTCACCACCTGCCAGTCTCGCAGATACGCAGTATTTT.

The chain combines TRBV28 with TRBJ2-3, with 15 bases aligning to TRBD2. Germline V gives CDR1 MDHEN, CDR2 SYDVKM. CDR3 length equals 19 residues. Trimming removed 1 base from V and 6 bases from J; junction bases left unmatched: 11. CDR3 DNA: TGTGCCAGCAGTTTATTAGGGACTAGCGGGAGGTCCATATTGGATACGCAGTATTTT. This translates into CASSLLGTSGRSILDTQYF. The full variable domain, completed using reference TRBV28 and TRBJ2-3, is DVKVTQSSRYLVKRTGEKVFLECVQDMDHENMFWYRQDPGLGLRLIYFSYDVKMKEKGDIPEGYSVSREKKERFSLILESASTNQTSMYLCASSLLGTSGRSILDTQYFGPGTRLTVL.

This rearrangement joins TRBV9 to TRBJ2-3; TRBD2 aligns across 7 bases. V trimming: 6 bases; J trimming: 2 bases; junction bases outside the gene matches: 6. Germline CDR1 and CDR2: SGDLS and YYNGEE. The CDR3 consists of 14 residues. The CDR3 DNA reads TGTGCCAGCACCGGGGGGACTAACACAGATACGCAGTATTTT. This sequence encodes CASTGGTNTDTQYF. The full variable domain, rest sourced from reference TRBV9 and TRBJ2-3, is DSGVTQTPKHLITATGQRVTLRCSPRSGDLSVYWYQQSLDQGLQFLIQYYNGEERAKGNILERFSAQQFPDLHSELNLSSLELGDSALYFCASTGGTNTDTQYFGPGTRLTVL.

The chain uses TRBV11-2 and TRBJ1-6; possible D gene TRBD1, 6 bases. The CDR3 is 15 residues long. Trimming took off 6 bases at V and 7 bases at J, with 16 bases between the two ends. CDR1 is SGHAT and CDR2 is FQNNGV in the germline V gene. This CDR3 is CASRHYRVRNSPLHF. The CDR3 bases are TGTGCCAGCAGACACTACAGGGTGAGGAATTCACCCCTCCACTTT. The complete variable domain, with remaining parts taken from reference TRBV11-2 and TRBJ1-6, reads EAGVAQSPRYKIIEKRQSVAFWCNPISGHATLYWYQQILGQGPKLLIQFQNNGVVDDSQLPKDRFSAERLKGVDSTLKIQPAKLEDSAVYLCASRHYRVRNSPLHFGNGTRLTVT.

This chain uses TRBV24-1 with TRBJ2-3; D gene uncertain. The CDR3 has 12 amino acids. V was pared by 1 base and J by 5 bases, with 3 bases between. Germline lookup yields CDR1 KGHDR and CDR2 SFDVKD. The CDR3 region has the DNA TGTGCCACCAGTGATTTTCAAGATACGCAGTATTTT. Residues: CATSDFQDTQYF.

The sample holds one count of this clone. The gene calls are TRBV29-1 and TRBJ1-3; 7 bases are shared with TRBD1. There are 12 residues in the CDR3. V shed 6 bases, J shed 6 bases, and the junction held 5 bases outside the gene matches. Germline lookup yields CDR1 SQVTM and CDR2 ANQGSEA. The CDR3 here is CSVRTGENTIYF. The CDR3 nucleotides are TGCAGCGTCCGTACAGGGGAAAACACCATATATTTT.

This clone was observed a handful of times. The chain employs TRBV6-5 and TRBJ1-2; D perhaps matches TRBD1 (5 bases). The germline V and J ends were trimmed by 6 bases and 4 bases, with 18 bases remaining between them. The CDR3 consists of 15 residues. The germline V gene has CDR1 MNHEY and CDR2 SVGAGI. The CDR3, as DNA: TGTGCCAGCAGCGCCGCGGGGGGAACTCCCTATGGCTACACCTTC. Translating gives CASSAAGGTPYGYTF.

The genes are TRBV19 and TRBJ2-1, with 12 bases identical to TRBD2. This CDR3 region has 18 residues. In germline, CDR1 is LNHDA, CDR2 SQIVND (reference sequence). Trimming removed 7 bases from V and 8 bases from J; junction bases left unmatched: 18. The CDR3 protein is CASTPRGASGRVSDEQFF. CDR3 in DNA: TGTGCCAGTACCCCACGGGGGGCTAGCGGGAGGGTTAGCGATGAGCAGTTCTTC. The variable domain in full, completed from reference TRBV19 and TRBJ2-1, reads DGGITQSPKYLFRKEGQNVTLSCEQNLNHDAMYWYRQDPGQGLRLIYYSQIVNDFQKGDIAEGYSVSREKKESFPLTVTSAQKNPTAFYLCASTPRGASGRVSDEQFFGPGTRLTVL.

The V and J genes are TRBV6-2 or TRBV6-3 and TRBJ2-1; 11 bases agree with TRBD2. Germline V CDR1 and CDR2: MNHEY, SVGEGT. The CDR3 has 15 amino acids. With V trimmed by 3 bases and J by 7 bases, 5 bases remained unmatched. The CDR3 loop reads CASSYSGRAGNEQFF. CDR3 DNA sequence: TGTGCCAGCAGTTATAGCGGGAGGGCCGGGAATGAGCAGTTCTTC.

The chain carries TRBV6-4 and TRBJ1-6, with TRBD1 matching 10 bases. J gave up 10 bases and V 3 bases, and 3 bases lay outside the gene matches. CDR1 MRHNA and CDR2 SNTAGT come from the germline V gene. This CDR3 spans 14 amino acids. The CDR3 bases are TGTGCCAGCAGTGAGGGACAGGGGAACTCACCCCTCCACTTT. This encodes CASSEGQGNSPLHF.

The rearrangement uses TRBV28 and TRBJ2-7; 7 nucleotides match TRBD1. Germline V gives CDR1 MDHEN, CDR2 SYDVKM. The CDR3 covers 17 residues. V shed 3 bases, J shed 3 bases, and the junction held 14 bases outside the gene matches. The CDR3 sequence is CASSLVFYRGDYYEQYF. The DNA of the CDR3 is TGTGCCAGCAGTTTGGTTTTCTACAGGGGCGACTACTACGAGCAGTACTTC.

V and J are TRBV7-9 and TRBJ2-3, with TRBD1 as a possible D gene (5 bases). Between the trimmed V and J ends, which lost 2 bases and 5 bases, there was a span of 11 bases. The CDR3 runs to 14 residues. Germline assignment: CDR1 SEHNR and CDR2 FQNEAQ (reference sequence). CDR3 in amino acids: CASSLPDSLDTQYF. CDR3 nucleotides: TGTGCCAGCAGCTTACCAGACAGTTTAGATACGCAGTATTTT.